The 17 T cell receptor beta chains below come from one sample, sequenced in a study of blood T cell repertoires in COVID-19. The data were produced by immunoSEQ multiplex PCR, yet TCRdb's version contains in-frame clones alone and is incomplete. The table has about 50,000 clones, about 83% seen once. Sequencing input: peripheral blood. These receptors all come from a man aged 35-49 years with acute or convalescent COVID-19.

The chain uses TRBV11-2 and TRBJ2-6, with 7 bases identical to TRBD1. There are 15 residues in the CDR3. Germline lookup yields CDR1 SGHAT and CDR2 FQNNGV. Trimming removed 0 bases from V and 5 bases from J; junction bases left unmatched: 1. CDR3: CASSLEGGWANVLTF. As DNA, the CDR3 is TGTGCCAGCAGCTTAGAAGGGGGCTGGGCCAACGTCCTGACTTTC.

The J gene is TRBJ1-2, the V gene TRBV6-5; unclear D gene. Germline-derived CDR1 and CDR2 are MNHEY and SVGAGI. The germline V and J ends were trimmed by 4 bases and 0 bases, with 12 bases remaining between them. The CDR3 sequence is 15 residues long. The CDR3 protein is CASSFRRPTNYGYTF. As DNA, the CDR3 is TGTGCCAGCAGTTTCCGGAGACCGACTAACTATGGCTACACCTTC.

The CDR3 sequence is CASSIDQGAVDTQYF. Written as DNA, the CDR3 is TGTGCCAGTAGTATAGATCAGGGGGCGGTGGATACGCAGTATTTT. The gene calls are TRBV19 and TRBJ2-3, with 8 bases lining up with TRBD1. This CDR3 has 15 residues. The V and J ends lost 0 bases and 6 bases, in that order; junction bases with no gene match: 5. Germline CDR1 and CDR2: LNHDA and SQIVND (reference sequence).

This clone showed up just once. The rearrangement joins TRBV6-5 to TRBJ2-7; 10 nucleotides agree with TRBD1. Germline V gene lookup returns CDR1 MNHEY and CDR2 SVGAGI. Trimming took 7 bases from V and 6 from J; bases not matched to a gene: 9. This CDR3 is 14 amino acids long. CDR3 bases: TGTGCCAGCACTGGAGGACAGGGGGGCCTCGAGCAGTACGTC. Its translation is CASTGGQGGLEQYV.

Only one count was recorded for this clone. The V call is TRBV9, the J call TRBJ1-6; D gene unclear. CDR1 and CDR2 (germline): SGDLS, YYNGEE. This CDR3 comprises 15 residues. Between the trimmed V and J ends, which lost 3 bases and 9 bases, there was a span of 16 bases. This chain's CDR3 is CASSAGGALSSPLHF. CDR3 nucleotide sequence: TGTGCCAGCAGCGCTGGCGGTGCACTTAGTTCACCCCTCCACTTT.

For the CDR3, the DNA is TGCGCCAGCAGCCGACTAGCGGGCTACAATGAGCAGTTCTTC. Translated: CASSRLAGYNEQFF. V and J are TRBV5-1 and TRBJ2-1; 10 bases fit TRBD2. J lost 3 bases, V lost 4 bases, and 1 base had no gene match. CDR3 length equals 14 residues. Germline V gene data show CDR1 as SGHRS and CDR2 as YFSETQ. The full variable domain, its missing parts supplied by reference TRBV5-1 and TRBJ2-1, is KAGVTQTPRYLIKTRGQQVTLSCSPISGHRSVSWYQQTPGQGLQFLFEYFSETQRNKGNFPGRFSGRQFSNSRSEMNVSTLELGDSALYLCASSRLAGYNEQFFGPGTRLTVL.

The V gene is TRBV2, the J gene TRBJ2-2, with D possibly TRBD2 on 5 matching bases. The CDR3 is made up of 14 amino acids. Trimming cost V 9 bases and J 7 bases, with 18 bases left between them. The germline gives CDR1 SNHLY, CDR2 FYNNEI. This chain's CDR3 is CASRGSKGHGELFF. The CDR3 nucleotides read TGTGCCAGTCGGGGAAGCAAAGGGCACGGGGAGCTGTTTTTT.

The V gene is TRBV3-1 (or the pseudogene TRBV3-2), the J gene TRBJ1-2, with a possible D match to TRBD1 (5 bases). The CDR3 contains 12 residues. V lost 2 bases and J lost 7, with 8 bases in between. Germline V gene sequence: CDR1 LGHDT, CDR2 YNNKEL (reference sequence). The CDR3, as DNA: TGTGCCAGCAGCCAATTGGGGGGTGGCTACACCTTC. It yields the protein CASSQLGGGYTF.

The chain recombines TRBV30 with TRBJ1-3; D is unclear. Trimming shortened V by 0 bases and J by 9 bases, and 9 bases separated the two germline ends. Germline CDR1 GTSNPN, CDR2 SVGIG (reference sequence). The CDR3 length is 12 residues. The DNA for the CDR3 is TGTGCCTGGAGTGTACAAGGGAGCACCATATATTTT. Protein sequence: CAWSVQGSTIYF. Supplemented by reference TRBV30 and TRBJ1-3, the full variable domain reads SQTIHQWPATLVQPVGSPLSLECTVEGTSNPNLYWYRQAAGRGLQLLFYSVGIGQISSEVPQNLSASRPQDRQFILSSKKLLLSDSGFYLCAWSVQGSTIYFGEGSWLTVV.

The chain is built from TRBV7-2 and TRBJ2-3, with D possibly being TRBD2 (6 bases). The CDR3 consists of 14 residues. V was shortened by 5 bases and J by 11 bases, with 20 bases between the two germline ends. From germline, CDR1 is SGHTA and CDR2 FQGNSA. This CDR3 is CASSRERDWGRQYF. CDR3 DNA: TGTGCCAGCAGCCGGGAGAGGGATTGGGGAAGGCAGTATTTT.

The rearrangement uses TRBV6-6 and TRBJ1-1; perhaps TRBD1 as D (6 bases). The CDR3 length is 13 residues. V was cut by 10 bases and J by 1 base, with 13 bases left in between. Looked up from germline, CDR1 is MNHNY and CDR2 is SVGAGI (reference sequence). The CDR3 region has the DNA TGTGCCACCCATGGACAGCAGAACACTGAAGCTTTCTTT. Protein sequence: CATHGQQNTEAFF.

The chain combines TRBV6-6 with TRBJ2-2, with 8 bases that match TRBD1. This CDR3 is built from 20 residues. Trimming removed 6 bases from V and 0 bases from J; junction bases left unmatched: 18. CDR1 is MNHNY, CDR2 SVGAGI, per germline (reference sequence). CDR3 protein: CASSRTTRQGFSANTGELFF. As DNA, the CDR3 is TGTGCCAGCAGCCGGACTACCCGACAGGGGTTCTCCGCGAACACCGGGGAGCTGTTTTTT.

The chain has TRBV7-2 and TRBJ2-5; D perhaps matches TRBD2 (6 bases). The germline V gene encodes CDR1 SGHTA and CDR2 FQGNSA. Trimming removed 3 bases at V and 3 bases at J, with 14 bases between. This CDR3 has 15 residues. CDR3 amino acids: CASSFGGGGKETQYF. In DNA form, the CDR3 reads TGTGCCAGCAGCTTCGGGGGTGGAGGCAAAGAGACCCAGTACTTC.

The J gene is TRBJ2-5, the V gene TRBV5-6; 7 bases fit TRBD1. The CDR3 runs to 14 residues. Looked up from germline, CDR1 is SGHDT and CDR2 is YYEEEE. Germline trimming cut 0 bases from V and 5 bases from J; bases unmatched to any gene: 4. As DNA, the CDR3 is TGTGCCAGCAGCTTGGGACAGGGATGGGAGACCCAGTACTTC. This gives the protein CASSLGQGWETQYF.

The V and J genes are TRBV6-5 and TRBJ2-7; D may be TRBD1 (5 bases). Germline V lookup: CDR1 MNHEY, CDR2 SVGAGI. Trimming pared 8 bases from V and 7 bases from J, leaving 12 bases between. This CDR3 has 11 amino acids. For the CDR3, the DNA is TGTGCCAGCGGGGCCCTCCGGGAGCAGTACTTC. It is translated as CASGALREQYF.

This clone was seen only a few times. This rearrangement joins TRBV14 to TRBJ1-1, with D uncertain. Germline CDR1 SGHDN, CDR2 FVKESK. CDR3 length: 15 residues. The ends were cut back, 0 bases at V and 1 base at J, with 9 bases in the middle. CDR3 protein: CASSQDGRKNTEAFF. The CDR3 DNA follows: TGTGCCAGCAGCCAAGACGGCAGGAAGAACACTGAAGCTTTCTTT.

The chain joins TRBV7-2 to TRBJ2-1; 15 nucleotides line up with TRBD2. This CDR3 comprises 15 residues. V was clipped by 6 bases and J by 6 bases; unmatched bases: 3. The V gene's germline CDR1 is SGHTA and CDR2 FQGNSA. CDR3 nucleotides: TGTGCCAGCAGAGGACTAGCGGGGGGGGGCAATGAGCAGTTCTTC. Encoded protein: CASRGLAGGGNEQFF.